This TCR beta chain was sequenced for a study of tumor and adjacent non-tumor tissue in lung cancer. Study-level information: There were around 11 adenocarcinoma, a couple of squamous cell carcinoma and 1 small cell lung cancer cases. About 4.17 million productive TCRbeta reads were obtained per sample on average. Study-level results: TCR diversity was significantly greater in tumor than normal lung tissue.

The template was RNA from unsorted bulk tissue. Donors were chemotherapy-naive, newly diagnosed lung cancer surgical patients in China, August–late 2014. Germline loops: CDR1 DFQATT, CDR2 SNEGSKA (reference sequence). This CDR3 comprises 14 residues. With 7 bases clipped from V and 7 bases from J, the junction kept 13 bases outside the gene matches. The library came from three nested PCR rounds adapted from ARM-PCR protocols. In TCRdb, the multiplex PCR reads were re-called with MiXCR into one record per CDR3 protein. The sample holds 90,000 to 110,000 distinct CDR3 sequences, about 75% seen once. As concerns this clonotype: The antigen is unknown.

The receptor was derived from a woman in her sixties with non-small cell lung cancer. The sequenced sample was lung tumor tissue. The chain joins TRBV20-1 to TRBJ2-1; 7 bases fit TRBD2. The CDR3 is CSVPPRGELNEQFF. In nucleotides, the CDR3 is TGCAGTGTTCCTCCCCGGGGGGAGTTAAATGAGCAGTTCTTC.